This TCR beta chain is drawn from a study of cytomegalovirus exposure and HLA in healthy donors (dated by TCRdb to about 2017). For the wider study: An earlier analysis of fewer than 750 of the donors reported roughly 300 Gb of sequence data and 95 million to 130 million unique TCR beta sequences obtained from about 200 million T cells. An early release covering approximately 600 HLA-typed donors comprised about 320 gigabases of sequencing data and around 80 million unique TCR sequences. Among the roughly 400 genotyped donors, roughly 80% belonged to the genetic ancestry cluster associated with self-reported Caucasian donors. The study was designed to test whether signatures of past pathogen exposure could be identified by cataloging public T cell receptors. The T cell repertoires of 700 or so subjects were profiled by immunosequencing and related to cytomegalovirus serostatus. In addition to the first cohort of 500 to 850 subjects, a separate validation cohort of under 150 different subjects was used. To predict cytomegalovirus infection status, the study combined high-throughput TCR immunosequencing, statistical association of individual TCRs with disease status, and machine learning. A later analysis re-analyzed previously published TCR beta repertoires from about 730 donors and added high-resolution HLA genotyping to study TCR occurrence patterns. In the later analysis, no new phenotypic data were used to find candidate immune exposures; instead, reliance was placed on TCR beta sequences and their occurrence across donors. An earlier analysis of around 640 of the donors used high-throughput TCR beta sequencing to judge whether each TCR beta V gene segment behaved as functional or pseudogenic. Alongside the repertoire data, information on donor age, sex, ethnicity and CMV serostatus was compiled. Genome-wide SNP genotypes for about three fifths of the roughly 670 donors were used in a later genetic analysis, which treated that subset as a discovery cohort. All discovery cohort repertoires had been generated on a single sequencing platform. HLA typing included class I and class II loci at four-digit resolution. Typing coverage varied by locus: roughly 620-640 donors for A, B, C, DRB1 and DQB1; roughly 510 for DQA1; approximately 570 for DPA1; approximately 470 for DPB1. Roughly five DR-DQ haplotypes were treated as single units for association and clustering because of strong linkage in the cohort. Among several hundred genotyped donors of the cohort, an average of around 220,000 unique TCR beta nucleotide sequences was sequenced per donor, of which roughly 17% were non-productive. Overall study outcomes, separate from this receptor: The study listed 150 to 200 TCR beta chains as associated with cytomegalovirus. V-gene and J-gene trimming of TCR beta chains was associated with a missense DCLRE1C variant in a later genetic analysis, and the association was replicated in an independent cohort. In vitro tests confirmed that a few of the cytomegalovirus-associated TCR beta chains recognize cytomegalovirus antigens. In an earlier analysis of under 600 of the donors, most TCR beta V segments were observed in productive rearrangements about 90% or about 30% of the time, broadly matching IMGT annotations. In a later analysis, HLA-associated TCR beta chains were found to be more clonally expanded and to have lower generation probabilities than equally common non-associated chains. Some IMGT-functional V segments, including TRBV6-2 and TRBV6-3, could not be distinguished by the 87-base-pair reads and were therefore excluded. Immune exposure information for the cohort was limited to CMV serostatus. Most CMV-associated TCR beta chains appeared to be HLA-restricted in a later analysis, and the HLA associations seemed to be driven largely by CMV exposure. Because counts were too low, more than 15 rarely observed V segments, including chromosome 9 orphons, were excluded from the earlier analysis of fewer than 650 of the donors. HLA typing was unavailable for some donors at each locus, so association tests used only the typed subset. A further reported finding was that TCR beta sequences accurately predicted the HLA-A and HLA-B alleles for most subjects in the first cohort. It was suggested by the authors that the approach could potentially be generalized to other disease states and immunological phenotypes. A cluster of highly shared sequence variants was judged likely to be a technical artifact of the sequencing pipeline. When HLA alleles, especially DR and DQ, strongly co-occurred, attributing TCR associations to individual alleles was difficult. A later analysis associated approximately 17,000 TCR beta sequences with specific HLA alleles at a false discovery rate of 0.05. Cytomegalovirus status was reported to be diagnosed by the classifier with high specificity and sensitivity in both the original and validation cohorts. A later genetic analysis reported fewer N-insertions in productive TCRs among donors in an Asian-associated ancestry cluster than the roughly 700-donor mean. According to a later analysis, parvovirus B19, influenza, CMV and Epstein-Barr virus appeared linked to several top co-occurrence clusters. Only TCR beta chains were sequenced in this cohort, and the absence of alpha or paired-chain data limited detectable features. In a later analysis, the rate of TCR association differed among HLA loci, with DRB1 alleles having the most associated TCRs and HLA-C alleles having the fewest. Linkage disequilibrium might explain the correlated functional status among segregating V segments, but an unknown experimental factor could not be ruled out. Most TCR sequences were observed very rarely across donors, whereas some public TCRs were present in many individuals. The presence/absence analyses assumed that sequencing depth was roughly uniform across donors, and that assumption may not be true.

The cohort was made up of approximately 670 healthy bone marrow donors. At the time of sampling, all cohort members were nominally healthy, though unrecorded immune exposures were likely present. The donor tested CMV seropositive and was one of the 289 seropositive cohort members. A peripheral blood sample was collected from each donor, and TCR beta sequencing was performed on peripheral blood mononuclear cells. The Qiagen DNeasy Blood Extraction Kit was used to extract genomic DNA from the blood cell samples. This clone has a handful of counts. Its binding antigen is unknown. It has no much larger one-base neighbor in the sample; base qualities were not kept. The germline V gene gives CDR1 as ENHRY and CDR2 as SYGVKD. The CDR3 starts with the cysteine, ends with the phenylalanine, and has 14 residues. The kept DNA is CDR3 alone, 42 bases in frame from the first base. Deletion took 6 bases off V and 7 bases off J, with a span of 19 bases between the germline ends.

The method was the immunoSEQ multiplex PCR assay. For the multiplex PCR, a mixture combining 60 forward primers for TCR Vbeta segments and 13 reverse primers for TCR Jbeta segments was used. Amplification of the CDR3 region of rearranged TCR beta genes was performed with a multiplex PCR assay on genomic DNA. Amplified TCR beta libraries were sequenced as 87-base-pair reads on the Illumina HiSeq System. Per the source publication's procedure: A later analysis counted tens of millions of unique TCR beta chains across the 650 to 800 repertoires, and roughly 11 million of these chains were shared by at least two donors. To remove PCR and sequencing errors, raw reads were error-corrected and collapsed into unique sequences using a nearest-neighbor algorithm that merged closely related sequences. V, D and J gene segments were assigned by aligning CDR3 sequences to IMGT reference sequences. For a sequence to be retained, a match of at least six nucleotides to both a V gene segment and a J gene segment was required. Rearrangements were classified as productive when the CDR3 lacked stop codons and remained in frame with V and J, and all other rearrangements were classified as non-productive. Following IMGT convention, CDR3 was defined as the stretch from the second conserved V-encoded cysteine to the conserved J-encoded phenylalanine. The earlier analysis of fewer than 700 of the donors excluded sequences that lacked an unambiguous match to a single V gene segment. In an earlier analysis of more than 500 of the donors, a V segment was called functional when productive rearrangements were above 56.7%, and segregating when the standard deviation between donors exceeded 5%. A statistical classification framework was built to diagnose cytomegalovirus status from the catalog of TCR beta chain sequences. V and J gene assignment, in a later analysis, came from comparing TCR nucleotide sequences with IMGT/GENE-DB human TR gene sequences. In a later analysis, CDR3 sequences and most-parsimonious VDJ recombination scenarios were assigned using the TCRdist pipeline. In a later analysis, each TCR beta chain was defined by its CDR3 amino acid sequence together with its V-gene family, and reads lacking a unique V-gene family were excluded. As a way to deal with suspected cross-contamination and a sequencing artifact, a later analysis dropped roughly 620 nucleotide sequences that were highly shared and had low generation probability. In a later analysis, a clonal expansion index was calculated for each public chain from normalized within-repertoire ranks of inferred template counts. In a later analysis, generation probabilities were computed using a VDJ recombination model fitted to out-of-frame rearrangements, and the results were checked against IGoR. In a later analysis, hypergeometric tests were used to score TCR-TCR, TCR-HLA and TCR-CMV co-occurrence, with a repertoire-size bias correction applied to TCR pairs. A later analysis estimated false discovery rates by permuting HLA or CMV assignments 20 times. In a later analysis, co-occurring TCRs were grouped using DBSCAN, and TCRdist sequence similarity was added for clustering within HLA-allele-positive subsets. Repertoires with fewer than 30,000 or more than 120,000 public chains, plus five repertoires with anomalous nucleotide sharing, were excluded from co-occurrence clustering. In TCRdb, the immuneACCESS table is reduced to in-frame sequences with V and J assigned. These tables do not hold every clone; where another copy was compared, an unresolved V gene accounts for under half, and the others remain unexplained. The V and J calls and the clone size are those of that table, but D and trimming were determined from the DNA. This sample gives around 40,000 clones in total; around three fifths of them show up just once. The ten largest clonotypes hold roughly a sixth of the sample.

The sequenced material came from PBMCs. In this chain, TRBV10-3 is recombined with TRBJ2-7; a weak D assignment points to TRBD2 (6 bases agree). This clonotype was sampled from a man aged 45-65 years in good health and CMV-seropositive. The CDR3 reads CAISDRLGVGEQYF. The DNA reads TGTGCCATCAGCGACCGACTAGGGGTCGGAGAGCAGTACTTC.